This T cell receptor beta chain is drawn from a study of immune heterogeneity within non-small cell lung tumors. From germline, CDR1 is KGHSH and CDR2 LQKENI. This CDR3 has 19 amino acids. Deletions cut 3 bases from V and 0 bases from J, with 21 bases between. For the TCR beta CDR3, multiplex PCR with 32 V and 13 J primers performed the amplification. TCRdb reprocessed the multiplex PCR reads with MiXCR, giving one entry per CDR3 protein. The profile shows about 5,600 distinct CDR3 sequences, 18% of them singletons. TCRs were amplified from 600 to 700 ng gDNA of bulk tumor per sample. Spaced far apart, several biopsies were taken from each primary tumor during surgery. The cohort was untreated, with newly diagnosed non-small cell lung cancer undergoing curative surgery. The sample holds many counts of this clonotype.

V usage is TRBV18 and J usage is TRBJ1-3; a weak D match, TRBD1 (5 bases). This TCR was sampled from a man aged 40-50 years with non-small cell lung cancer. The sequenced sample was lung tumor tissue. The CDR3 loop is CASSPIRQGLSLSGNTIYF. The CDR3, as DNA: TGTGCCAGCTCACCGATAAGGCAGGGCCTAAGCCTCTCTGGAAACACCATATATTTT.